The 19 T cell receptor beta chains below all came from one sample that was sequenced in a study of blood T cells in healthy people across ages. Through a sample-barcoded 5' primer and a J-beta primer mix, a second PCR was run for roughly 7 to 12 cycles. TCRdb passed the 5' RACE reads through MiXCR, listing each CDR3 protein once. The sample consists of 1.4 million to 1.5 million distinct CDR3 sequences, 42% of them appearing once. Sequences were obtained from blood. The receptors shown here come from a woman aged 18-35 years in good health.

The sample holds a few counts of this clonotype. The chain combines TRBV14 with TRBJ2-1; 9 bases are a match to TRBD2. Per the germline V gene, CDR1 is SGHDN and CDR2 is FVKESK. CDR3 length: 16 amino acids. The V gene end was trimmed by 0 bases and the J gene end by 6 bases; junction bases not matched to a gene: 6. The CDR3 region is CASSQDGLAWINEQFF. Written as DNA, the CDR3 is TGTGCCAGCAGCCAAGATGGACTAGCGTGGATCAATGAGCAGTTCTTC.

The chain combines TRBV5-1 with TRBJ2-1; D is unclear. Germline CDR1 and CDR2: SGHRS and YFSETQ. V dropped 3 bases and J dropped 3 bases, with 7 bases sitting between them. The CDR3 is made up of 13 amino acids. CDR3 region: CASSSANYNEQFF. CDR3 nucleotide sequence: TGCGCCAGCAGCTCGGCAAACTACAATGAGCAGTTCTTC.

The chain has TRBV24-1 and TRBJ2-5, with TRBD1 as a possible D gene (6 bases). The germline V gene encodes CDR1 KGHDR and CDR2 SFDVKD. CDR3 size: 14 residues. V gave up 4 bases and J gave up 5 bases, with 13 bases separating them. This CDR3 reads CATSEDTGRETQYF. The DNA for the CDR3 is TGTGCCACCAGTGAGGATACAGGGCGGGAGACCCAGTACTTC.

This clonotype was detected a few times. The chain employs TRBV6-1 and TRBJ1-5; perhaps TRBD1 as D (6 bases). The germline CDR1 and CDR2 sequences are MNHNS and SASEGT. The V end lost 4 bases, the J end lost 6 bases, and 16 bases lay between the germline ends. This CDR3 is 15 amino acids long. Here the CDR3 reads CASSALGGAGQPQHF. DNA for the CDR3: TGTGCCAGCAGTGCACTGGGGGGCGCGGGTCAGCCCCAGCATTTT.

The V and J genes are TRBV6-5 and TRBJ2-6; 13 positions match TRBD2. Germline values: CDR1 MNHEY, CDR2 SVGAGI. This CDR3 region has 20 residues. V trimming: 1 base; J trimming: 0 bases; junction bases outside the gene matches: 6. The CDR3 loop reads CASSYFSTSGGSSGANVLTF. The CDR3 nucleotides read TGTGCCAGCAGTTACTTCTCGACTAGCGGGGGGTCCTCTGGGGCCAACGTCCTGACTTTC.

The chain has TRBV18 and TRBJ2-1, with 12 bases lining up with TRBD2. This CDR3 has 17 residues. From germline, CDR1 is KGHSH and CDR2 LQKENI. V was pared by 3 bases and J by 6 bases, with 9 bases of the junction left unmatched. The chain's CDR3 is CASSPLTSGGMVNEQFF. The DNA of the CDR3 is TGTGCCAGCTCACCTCTAACTAGCGGGGGGATGGTCAATGAGCAGTTCTTC.

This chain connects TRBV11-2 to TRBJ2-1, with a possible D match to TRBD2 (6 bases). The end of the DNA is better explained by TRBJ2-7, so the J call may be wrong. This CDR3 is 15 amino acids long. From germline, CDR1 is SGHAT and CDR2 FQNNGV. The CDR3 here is CASSFEGRKDNEQYF. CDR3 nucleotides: TGTGCCAGCAGCTTTGAGGGGAGGAAGGACAATGAGCAGTACTTC.

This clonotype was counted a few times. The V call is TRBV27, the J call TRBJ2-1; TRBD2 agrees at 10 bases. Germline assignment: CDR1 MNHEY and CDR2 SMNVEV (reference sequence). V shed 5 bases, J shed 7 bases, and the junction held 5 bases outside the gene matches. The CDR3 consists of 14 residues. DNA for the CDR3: TGTGCCAGCAGTCCAGCGGGAGGGCAAAATGAGCAGTTCTTC. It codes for CASSPAGGQNEQFF.

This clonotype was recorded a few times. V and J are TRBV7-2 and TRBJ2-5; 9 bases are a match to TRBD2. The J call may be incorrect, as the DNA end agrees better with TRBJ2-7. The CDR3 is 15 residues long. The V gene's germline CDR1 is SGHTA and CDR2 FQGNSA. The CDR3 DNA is TGTGCCAGCAGCTTCCAAAGGACTAGCGTCGACGAGCAGTACTTC. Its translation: CASSFQRTSVDEQYF.

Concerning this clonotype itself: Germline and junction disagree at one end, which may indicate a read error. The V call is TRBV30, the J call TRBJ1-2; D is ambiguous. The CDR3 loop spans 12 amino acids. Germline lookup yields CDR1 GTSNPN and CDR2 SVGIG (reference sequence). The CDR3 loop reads CAWTRPNYGYAF. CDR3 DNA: TGTGCCTGGACCCGGCCTAACTATGGCTACGCCTTC.

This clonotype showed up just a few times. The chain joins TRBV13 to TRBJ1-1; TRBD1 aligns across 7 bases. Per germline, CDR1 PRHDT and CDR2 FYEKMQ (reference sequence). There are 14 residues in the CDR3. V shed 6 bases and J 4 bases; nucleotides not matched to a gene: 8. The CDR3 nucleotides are TGTGCCAGCAGTACTGACAGGGCCGGCACTGAAGCTTTCTTT. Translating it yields CASSTDRAGTEAFF.

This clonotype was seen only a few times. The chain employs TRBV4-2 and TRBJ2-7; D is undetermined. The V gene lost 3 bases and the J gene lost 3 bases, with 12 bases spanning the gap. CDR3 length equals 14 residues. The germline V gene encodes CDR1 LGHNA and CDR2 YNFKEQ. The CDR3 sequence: CASSHEGRYYEQYF. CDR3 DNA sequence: TGTGCCAGCAGCCACGAAGGTCGATACTACGAGCAGTACTTC.

DNA of the CDR3: TGTGCCAGCAGCTTAGCAGCCGGGGCGAATAATCAGCCCCAGCATTTT. It specifies CASSLAAGANNQPQHF. V gene TRBV7-6 combines with J gene TRBJ1-5; a possible D gene is TRBD1 (5 bases). The V and J ends lost 0 bases and 4 bases respectively, with 13 bases between them. Looked up from germline, CDR1 is SGHVS and CDR2 is FNYEAQ. The CDR3 extends over 16 amino acids.

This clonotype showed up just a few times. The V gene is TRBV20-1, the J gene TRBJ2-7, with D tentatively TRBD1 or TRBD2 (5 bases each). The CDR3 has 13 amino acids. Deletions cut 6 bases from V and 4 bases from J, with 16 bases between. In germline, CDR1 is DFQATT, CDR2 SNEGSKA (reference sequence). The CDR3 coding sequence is TGCAGTGCGCCGGGACCTTTCATGTACGAGCAGTACTTC. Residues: CSAPGPFMYEQYF.

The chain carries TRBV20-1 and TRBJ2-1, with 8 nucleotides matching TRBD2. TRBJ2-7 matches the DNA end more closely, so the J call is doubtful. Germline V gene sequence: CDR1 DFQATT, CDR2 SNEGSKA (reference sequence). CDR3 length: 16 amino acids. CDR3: CSARPGRAEAYNEQYF. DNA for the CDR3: TGCAGTGCTAGGCCCGGGAGGGCCGAGGCATACAATGAGCAGTACTTC.

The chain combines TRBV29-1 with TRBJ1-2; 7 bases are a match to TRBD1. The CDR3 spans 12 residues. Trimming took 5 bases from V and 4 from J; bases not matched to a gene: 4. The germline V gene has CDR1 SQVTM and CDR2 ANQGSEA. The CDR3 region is CSVQGQLYGYTF. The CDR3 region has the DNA TGCAGCGTTCAGGGACAGCTCTATGGCTACACCTTC.

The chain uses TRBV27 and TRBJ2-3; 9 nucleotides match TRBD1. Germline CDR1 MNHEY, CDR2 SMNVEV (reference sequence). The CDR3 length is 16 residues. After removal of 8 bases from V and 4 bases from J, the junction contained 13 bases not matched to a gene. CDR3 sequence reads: CASGVDGGTGPDTQYF. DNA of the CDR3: TGTGCCAGCGGTGTTGACGGAGGGACAGGGCCAGATACGCAGTATTTT.

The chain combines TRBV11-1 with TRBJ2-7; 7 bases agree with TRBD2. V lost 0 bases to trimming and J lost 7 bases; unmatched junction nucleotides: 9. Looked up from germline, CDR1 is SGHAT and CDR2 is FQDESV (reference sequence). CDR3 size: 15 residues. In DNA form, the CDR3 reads TGTGCCAGCAGCTTAGCCGGGACTACTTACAATGAGCAGTACTTC. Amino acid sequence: CASSLAGTTYNEQYF.

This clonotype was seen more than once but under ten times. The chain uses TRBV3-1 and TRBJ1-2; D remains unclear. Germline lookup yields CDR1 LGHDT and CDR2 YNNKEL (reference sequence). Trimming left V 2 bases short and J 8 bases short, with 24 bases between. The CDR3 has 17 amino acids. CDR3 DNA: TGTGCCAGCAGCCAATTCGAAGGATCAGTTCGTTTGGGCGGCTACACCTTC. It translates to CASSQFEGSVRLGGYTF.